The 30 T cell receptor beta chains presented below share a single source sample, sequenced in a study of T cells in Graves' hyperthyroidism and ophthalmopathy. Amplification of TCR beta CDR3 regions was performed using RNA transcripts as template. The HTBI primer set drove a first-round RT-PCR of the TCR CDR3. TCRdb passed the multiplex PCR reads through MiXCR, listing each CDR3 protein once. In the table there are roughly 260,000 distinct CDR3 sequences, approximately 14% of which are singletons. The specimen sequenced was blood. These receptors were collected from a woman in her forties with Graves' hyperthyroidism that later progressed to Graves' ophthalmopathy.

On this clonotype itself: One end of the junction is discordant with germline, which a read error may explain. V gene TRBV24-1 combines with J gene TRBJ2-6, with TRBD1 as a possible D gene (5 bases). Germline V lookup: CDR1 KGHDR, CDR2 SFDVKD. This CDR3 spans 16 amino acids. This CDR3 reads CATSDLPKSGANVPTF. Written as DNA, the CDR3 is TGTGCCACCAGTGATTTGCCTAAATCTGGGGCCAACGTCCCGACTTTC.

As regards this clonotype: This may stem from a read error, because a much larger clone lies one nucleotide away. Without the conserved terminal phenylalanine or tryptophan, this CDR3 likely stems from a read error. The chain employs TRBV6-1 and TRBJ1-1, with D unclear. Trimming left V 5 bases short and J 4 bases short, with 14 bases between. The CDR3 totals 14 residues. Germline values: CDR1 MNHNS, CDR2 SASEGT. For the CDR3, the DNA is TGTGCCAGCAGTCCCCGGGCGTGGGGCACTGAAGCTTTCATT. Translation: CASSPRAWGTEAFI.

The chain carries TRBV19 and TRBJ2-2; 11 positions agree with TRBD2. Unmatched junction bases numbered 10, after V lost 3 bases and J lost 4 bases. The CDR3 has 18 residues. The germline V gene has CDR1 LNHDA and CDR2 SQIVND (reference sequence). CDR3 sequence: CASSIGLAGGVVTGELFF. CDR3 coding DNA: TGTGCCAGTAGTATTGGTCTAGCGGGAGGCGTAGTCACCGGGGAGCTGTTTTTT.

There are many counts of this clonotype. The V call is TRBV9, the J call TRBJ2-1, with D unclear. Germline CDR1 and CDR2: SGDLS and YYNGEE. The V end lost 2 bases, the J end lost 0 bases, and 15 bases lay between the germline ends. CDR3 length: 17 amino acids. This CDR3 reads CASSVRKTPSSYNEQFF. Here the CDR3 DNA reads TGTGCCAGCAGCGTGCGAAAAACACCGAGCTCCTACAATGAGCAGTTCTTC.

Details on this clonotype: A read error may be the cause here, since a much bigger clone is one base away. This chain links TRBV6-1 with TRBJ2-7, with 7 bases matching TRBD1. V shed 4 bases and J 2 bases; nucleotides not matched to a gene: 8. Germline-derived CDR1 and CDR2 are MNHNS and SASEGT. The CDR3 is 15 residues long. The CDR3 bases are TGTGCCAGCAGTGCCAATGACAGGGTAGCCTACGAGCAGTACTTC. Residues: CASSANDRVAYEQYF.

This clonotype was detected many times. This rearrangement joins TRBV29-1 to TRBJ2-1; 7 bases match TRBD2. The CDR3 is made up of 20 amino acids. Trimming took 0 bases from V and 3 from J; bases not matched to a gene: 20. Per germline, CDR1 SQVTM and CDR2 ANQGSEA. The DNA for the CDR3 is TGCAGCGTTGAAGATGTGGGGGTTTGGGGGAGGGCCTCCAGCTACAATGAGCAGTTCTTC. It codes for CSVEDVGVWGRASSYNEQFF.

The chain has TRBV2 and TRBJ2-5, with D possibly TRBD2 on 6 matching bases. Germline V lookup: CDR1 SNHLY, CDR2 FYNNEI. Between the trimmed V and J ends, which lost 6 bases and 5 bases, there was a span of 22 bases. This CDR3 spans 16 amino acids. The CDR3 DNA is TGTGCCAGCAGGGGACTCCGAGGACAACTAGGGGAGACCCAGTACTTC. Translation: CASRGLRGQLGETQYF.

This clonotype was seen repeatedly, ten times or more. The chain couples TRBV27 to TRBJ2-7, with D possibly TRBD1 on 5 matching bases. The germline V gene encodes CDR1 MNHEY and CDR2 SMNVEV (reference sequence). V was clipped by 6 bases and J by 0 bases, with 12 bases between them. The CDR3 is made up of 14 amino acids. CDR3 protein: CASRGEASSYEQYF. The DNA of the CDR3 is TGTGCCAGCAGAGGGGAAGCGAGCTCCTACGAGCAGTACTTC.

CDR3 bases: TGCAGTGCTAGAGATGACTGGGACAGGGGGCTGTTTTTT. Translated: CSARDDWDRGLFF. The chain employs TRBV20-1 and TRBJ2-2; TRBD1 agrees at 10 bases. Per the germline V gene, CDR1 is DFQATT and CDR2 is SNEGSKA (reference sequence). The V segment lost 0 bases and the J segment 13 bases; nucleotides outside the gene matches: 5. The CDR3 extends over 13 amino acids.

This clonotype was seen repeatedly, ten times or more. This CDR3 is CASSESGTSGSMGQETQYF. The CDR3 DNA is TGCGCCAGCAGTGAGTCCGGGACTAGCGGGAGCATGGGGCAAGAGACCCAGTACTTC. V and J are TRBV10-1 and TRBJ2-5; 14 bases are a match to TRBD2. Germline V gene sequence: CDR1 WNHNN, CDR2 SYGVQD (reference sequence). Losses at the gene ends were 0 bases for V and 2 bases for J; bases not matched to a gene: 8. CDR3 size: 19 residues.

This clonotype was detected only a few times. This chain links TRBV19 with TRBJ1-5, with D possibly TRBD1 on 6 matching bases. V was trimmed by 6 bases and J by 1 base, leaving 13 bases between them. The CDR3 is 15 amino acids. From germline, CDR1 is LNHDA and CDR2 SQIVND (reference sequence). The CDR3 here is CASRPQGMSNQPQHF. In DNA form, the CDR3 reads TGTGCCAGTAGGCCTCAGGGGATGAGCAATCAGCCCCAGCATTTT.

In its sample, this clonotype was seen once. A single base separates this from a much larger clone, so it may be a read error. DNA for the CDR3: TGTGCCAGCAGCCCAGGGACTAGCGGGGCCTACGAGCAGCACTTC. Its translation: CASSPGTSGAYEQHF. V and J are TRBV7-8 and TRBJ2-7; 13 bases are shared with TRBD2. CDR1 SGHVS and CDR2 FQNEAQ come from the germline V gene. CDR3 size: 15 residues.

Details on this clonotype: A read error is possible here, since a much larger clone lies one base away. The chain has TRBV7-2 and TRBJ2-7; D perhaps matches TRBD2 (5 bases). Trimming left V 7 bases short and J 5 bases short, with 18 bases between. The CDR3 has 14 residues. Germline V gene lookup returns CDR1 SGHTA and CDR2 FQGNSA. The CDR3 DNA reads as TGTGCCAGCACCCCGCGAGCGGACCTCCACGAGCAGTACTTC. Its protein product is CASTPRADLHEQYF.

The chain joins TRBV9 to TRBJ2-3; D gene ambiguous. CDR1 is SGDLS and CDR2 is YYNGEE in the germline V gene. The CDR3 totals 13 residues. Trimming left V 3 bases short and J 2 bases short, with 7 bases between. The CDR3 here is CASSAAATDTQYF. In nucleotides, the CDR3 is TGTGCCAGCAGCGCTGCGGCCACAGATACGCAGTATTTT.

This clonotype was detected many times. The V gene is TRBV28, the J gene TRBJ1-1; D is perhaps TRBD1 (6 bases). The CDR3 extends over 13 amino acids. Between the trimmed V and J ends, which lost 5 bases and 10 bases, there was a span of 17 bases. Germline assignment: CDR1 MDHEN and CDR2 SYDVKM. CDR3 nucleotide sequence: TGTGCCAGCAGTCGCCCGACAGGAACGTTAGCTTTCTTT. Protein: CASSRPTGTLAFF.

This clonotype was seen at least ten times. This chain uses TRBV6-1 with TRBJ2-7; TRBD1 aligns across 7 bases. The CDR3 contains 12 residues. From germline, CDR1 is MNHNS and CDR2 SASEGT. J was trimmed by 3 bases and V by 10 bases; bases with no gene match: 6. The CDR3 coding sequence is TGTGCCAAGATGGGACAGCACTACGAGCAGTACTTC. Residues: CAKMGQHYEQYF.

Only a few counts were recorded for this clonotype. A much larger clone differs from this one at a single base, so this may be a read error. The CDR3 spells CAWSVQKSSGANVLTF. In DNA, the CDR3 is TGTGCCTGGAGTGTACAGAAATCCTCTGGGGCCAACGTCCTGACTTTC. This sequence joins TRBV30 and TRBJ2-6; no definite D call. CDR1 and CDR2 (germline): GTSNPN, SVGIG (reference sequence). There are 16 residues in the CDR3. The germline V and J ends were trimmed by 0 bases and 0 bases, with 9 bases remaining between them.

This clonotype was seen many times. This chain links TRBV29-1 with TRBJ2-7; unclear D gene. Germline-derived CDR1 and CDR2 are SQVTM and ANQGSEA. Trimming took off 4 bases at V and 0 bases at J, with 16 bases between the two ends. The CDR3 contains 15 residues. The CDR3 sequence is CSVAPHGGSSYEQYF. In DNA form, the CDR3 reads TGCAGCGTTGCCCCCCACGGCGGCAGCTCCTACGAGCAGTACTTC.

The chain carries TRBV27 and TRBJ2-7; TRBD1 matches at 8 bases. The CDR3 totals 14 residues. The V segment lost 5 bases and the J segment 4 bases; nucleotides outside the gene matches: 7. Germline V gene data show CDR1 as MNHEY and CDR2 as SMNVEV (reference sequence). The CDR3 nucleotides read TGTGCCAGCAGTCCAAGGACAGGGTTATACGAGCAGTACTTC. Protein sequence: CASSPRTGLYEQYF.

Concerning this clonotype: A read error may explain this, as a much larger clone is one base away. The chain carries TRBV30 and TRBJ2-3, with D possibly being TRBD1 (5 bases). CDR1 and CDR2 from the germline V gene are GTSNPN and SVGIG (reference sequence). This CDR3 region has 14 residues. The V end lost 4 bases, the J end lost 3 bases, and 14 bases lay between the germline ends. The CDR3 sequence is CAWTSGLHTDTQYF. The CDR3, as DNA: TGTGCCTGGACATCAGGGTTGCATACAGATACGCAGTATTTT.

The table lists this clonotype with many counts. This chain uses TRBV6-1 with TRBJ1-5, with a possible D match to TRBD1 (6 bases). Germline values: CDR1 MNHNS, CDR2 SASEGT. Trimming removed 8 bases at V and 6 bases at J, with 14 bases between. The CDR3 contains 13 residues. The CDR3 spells CASGVEGGQPQHF. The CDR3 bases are TGTGCCAGCGGGGTCGAAGGGGGTCAGCCCCAGCATTTT.

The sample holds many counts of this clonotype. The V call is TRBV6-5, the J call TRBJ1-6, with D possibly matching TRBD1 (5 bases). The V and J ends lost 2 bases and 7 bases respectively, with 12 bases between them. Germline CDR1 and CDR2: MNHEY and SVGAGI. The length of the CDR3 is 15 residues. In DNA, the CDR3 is TGTGCCAGCAGTTACATTGGGGGAGACAATTCACCCCTCCACTTT. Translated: CASSYIGGDNSPLHF.

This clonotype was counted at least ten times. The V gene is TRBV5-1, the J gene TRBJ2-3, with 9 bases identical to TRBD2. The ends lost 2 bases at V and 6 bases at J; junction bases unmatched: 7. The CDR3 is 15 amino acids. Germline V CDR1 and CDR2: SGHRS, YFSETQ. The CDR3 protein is CASSFLAGRGDTQYF. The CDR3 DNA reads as TGCGCCAGCAGCTTTCTAGCGGGAAGAGGGGATACGCAGTATTTT.

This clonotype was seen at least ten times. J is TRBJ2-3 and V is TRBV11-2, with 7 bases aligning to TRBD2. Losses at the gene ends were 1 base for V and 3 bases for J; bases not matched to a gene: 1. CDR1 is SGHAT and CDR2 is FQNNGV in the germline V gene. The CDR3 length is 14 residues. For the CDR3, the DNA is TGTGCCAGCAGCTTAGGGACTAGGACAGATACGCAGTATTTT. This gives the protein CASSLGTRTDTQYF.

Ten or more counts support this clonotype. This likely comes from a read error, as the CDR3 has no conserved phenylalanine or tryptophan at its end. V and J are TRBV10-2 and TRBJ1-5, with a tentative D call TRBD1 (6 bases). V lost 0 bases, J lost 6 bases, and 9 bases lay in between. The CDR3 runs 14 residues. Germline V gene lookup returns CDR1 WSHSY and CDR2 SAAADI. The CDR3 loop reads CASSESRGGQPQHL. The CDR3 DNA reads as TGCGCCAGCAGTGAGTCCAGGGGCGGTCAGCCCCAGCATCTT.

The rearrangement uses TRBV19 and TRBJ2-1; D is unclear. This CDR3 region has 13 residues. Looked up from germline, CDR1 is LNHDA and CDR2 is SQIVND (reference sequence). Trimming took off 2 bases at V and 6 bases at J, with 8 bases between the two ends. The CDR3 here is CASSIPWINEQFF. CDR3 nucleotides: TGTGCCAGTAGTATACCGTGGATCAATGAGCAGTTCTTC.

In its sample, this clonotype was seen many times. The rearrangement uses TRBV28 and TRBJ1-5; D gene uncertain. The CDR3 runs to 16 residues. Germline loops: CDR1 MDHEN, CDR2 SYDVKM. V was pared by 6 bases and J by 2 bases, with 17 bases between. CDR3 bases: TGTGCCAGCAGAGCACGTAACTACGGTGGCAATCAGCCCCAGCATTTT. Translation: CASRARNYGGNQPQHF.

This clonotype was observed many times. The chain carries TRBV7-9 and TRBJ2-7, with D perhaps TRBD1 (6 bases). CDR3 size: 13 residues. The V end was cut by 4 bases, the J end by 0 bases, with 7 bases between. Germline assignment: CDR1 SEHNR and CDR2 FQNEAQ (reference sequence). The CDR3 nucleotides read TGTGCCAGCAGCTCAGGGGCCTCCTACGAGCAGTACTTC. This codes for CASSSGASYEQYF. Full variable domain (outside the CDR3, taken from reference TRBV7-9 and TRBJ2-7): DTGVSQNPRHKITKRGQNVTFRCDPISEHNRLYWYRQTLGQGPEFLTYFQNEAQLEKSRLLSDRFSAERPKGSFSTLEIQRTEQGDSAMYLCASSSGASYEQYFGPGTRLTVT.

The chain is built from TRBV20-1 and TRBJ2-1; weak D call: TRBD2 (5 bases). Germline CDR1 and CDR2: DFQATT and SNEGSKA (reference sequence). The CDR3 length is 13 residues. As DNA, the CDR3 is TGCTCCCTACGGGGAACCAATTACAATGAGCAGTTCTTC. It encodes CSLRGTNYNEQFF.

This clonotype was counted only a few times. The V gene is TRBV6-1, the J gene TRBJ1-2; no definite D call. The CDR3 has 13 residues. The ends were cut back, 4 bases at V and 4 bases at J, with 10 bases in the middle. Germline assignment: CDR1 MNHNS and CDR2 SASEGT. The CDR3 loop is CASSVDGTYGYTF. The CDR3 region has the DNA TGTGCCAGCAGTGTGGACGGAACCTATGGCTACACCTTC.